The 14 T cell receptor beta chains below all came from one sample that was sequenced in a study of radiotherapy plus CTLA-4 blockade in lung cancer. Assay: immunoSEQ multiplex PCR; the TCRdb copy retains only in-frame clones and omits some. The sample lists more than 55,000 clones, approximately 80% occurring once. The material was peripheral blood, obtained from a patient treated with radiotherapy plus ipilimumab. These receptors were collected from a human donor with non-small cell lung cancer whose response to radiotherapy plus ipilimumab could not be evaluated.

The V and J genes are TRBV7-8 and TRBJ2-1; 8 positions match TRBD2. Germline V CDR1 and CDR2: SGHVS, FQNEAQ. The CDR3 length is 16 residues. V lost 2 bases and J lost 3; bases outside the gene matches: 6. The CDR3 protein is CASSLLTGRVYNEQFF. The DNA of the CDR3 is TGTGCCAGCAGCTTACTCACCGGGAGGGTCTACAATGAGCAGTTCTTC.

The chain joins TRBV7-2 to TRBJ2-1; D may be TRBD1 (5 bases). The V and J ends lost 0 bases and 1 base respectively, with 7 bases between them. The CDR3 loop spans 15 amino acids. The germline V gene encodes CDR1 SGHTA and CDR2 FQGNSA. The CDR3 bases are TGTGCCAGCAGCTTAGCGCAGGGTTCCTACAATGAGCAGTTCTTC. Residues: CASSLAQGSYNEQFF.

The V call is TRBV15, the J call TRBJ2-1; 9 bases map to TRBD1. The CDR3 is 15 amino acids. J gave up 12 bases and V 0 bases, and 9 bases lay outside the gene matches. The germline CDR1 and CDR2 sequences are LNHNV and YYDKDF (reference sequence). The CDR3 is CATSRDYGQGMGQFF. The CDR3 DNA reads TGTGCCACCAGCAGAGATTACGGACAGGGGATGGGGCAGTTCTTC.

This clone was recorded a few times. DNA for the CDR3: TGTGCCAGCAGCTTTAGCGGGGGGTCTCGGGTAGGAGAGACCCAGTACTTC. Residues: CASSFSGGSRVGETQYF. The chain combines TRBV11-2 with TRBJ2-5; the match to TRBD2 covers 10 bases. The CDR3 is made up of 17 amino acids. The germline gives CDR1 SGHAT, CDR2 FQNNGV. V trimming: 3 bases; J trimming: 4 bases; junction bases outside the gene matches: 11.

The chain links TRBV6-5 to TRBJ2-5; 8 bases match TRBD2. J gave up 11 bases and V 7 bases, and 15 bases lay outside the gene matches. CDR1 is MNHEY, CDR2 SVGAGI, per germline. The CDR3 sequence is 14 residues long. In nucleotides, the CDR3 is TGTGCCAGCACCCCGGGGGGGGGAGGTGGTAAGCAGTACTTC. Protein product: CASTPGGGGGKQYF.

This chain uses TRBV6-1 with TRBJ2-3; 9 bases agree with TRBD1. CDR1 is MNHNS, CDR2 SASEGT, per germline. Trimming removed 8 bases from V and 3 bases from J; junction bases left unmatched: 6. There are 14 residues in the CDR3. CDR3 sequence: CASVRDRVTDTQYF. In nucleotides, the CDR3 is TGTGCCAGCGTTCGGGACAGGGTGACAGATACGCAGTATTTT.

V and J are TRBV7-2 and TRBJ1-2, with 7 bases aligning to TRBD1. Losses at the gene ends were 5 bases for V and 4 bases for J; bases not matched to a gene: 7. This CDR3 has 14 amino acids. Germline lookup yields CDR1 SGHTA and CDR2 FQGNSA. This CDR3 is CASSPGQESYGYTF. CDR3 DNA: TGTGCCAGCAGCCCCGGACAGGAGTCCTATGGCTACACCTTC.

This clone was observed a few times. V is TRBV30 and J is TRBJ1-5, with 10 bases lining up with TRBD1. Germline V gene lookup returns CDR1 GTSNPN and CDR2 SVGIG (reference sequence). Trimming cost V 2 bases and J 7 bases; bases outside gene matches: 5. The CDR3 covers 14 residues. For the CDR3, the DNA is TGTGCCTGGAGTTCTGGGACAGGGGACCAGCCCCAGCATTTT. Residues: CAWSSGTGDQPQHF.

This chain links TRBV6-5 with TRBJ2-4; 8 bases fit TRBD1. With 4 bases clipped from V and 0 bases from J, the junction kept 2 bases outside the gene matches. The CDR3 length is 15 residues. Germline CDR1 is MNHEY and CDR2 is SVGAGI. The CDR3 loop is CASSSDREAKNIQYF. The DNA for the CDR3 is TGTGCCAGCAGTTCGGACAGGGAAGCCAAAAACATTCAGTACTTC.

This clone is labeled medium-sized. The sample contains more than one DNA sequence encoding this CDR3. The genes are TRBV5-6 and TRBJ2-1; TRBD2 is a possible D gene (7 bases). The V end lost 0 bases, the J end lost 4 bases, and 14 bases lay between the germline ends. The CDR3 spans 16 residues. The germline CDR1 and CDR2 sequences are SGHDT and YYEEEE. CDR3 region: CASSLDAGATYNEQFF. CDR3 DNA: TGTGCCAGCAGCTTGGACGCGGGGGCTACTTACAATGAGCAGTTCTTC.

In its sample, this clone was seen once. V usage is TRBV2 and J usage is TRBJ2-5; the match to TRBD2 covers 9 bases. The DNA end is a closer match to TRBJ2-7, so the J assignment may be wrong. The CDR3 is made up of 14 amino acids. The germline CDR1 and CDR2 sequences are SNHLY and FYNNEI. The CDR3 DNA sequence: TGTGCCAGCAATCCGAGCGGGGGGAGATACGAGCAGTACTTC. This translates into CASNPSGGRYEQYF.

This clone showed up just a few times. This chain links TRBV7-8 with TRBJ2-7; 8 bases match TRBD2. The CDR3 loop spans 15 amino acids. Trimming took 1 base from V and 3 from J; bases not matched to a gene: 5. Germline V lookup: CDR1 SGHVS, CDR2 FQNEAQ. The CDR3 region is CASSLVTGGGYEQYF. The CDR3 DNA reads as TGTGCCAGCAGCTTAGTCACGGGGGGGGGCTACGAGCAGTACTTC.

The V call is TRBV18, the J call TRBJ1-1; D not certain. The germline V gene has CDR1 KGHSH and CDR2 LQKENI. The CDR3 contains 13 residues. Deletions cut 2 bases from V and 1 base from J, with 5 bases between. The CDR3 sequence is CASSPVRNTEAFF. CDR3 coding DNA: TGTGCCAGCTCACCAGTCAGGAACACTGAAGCTTTCTTT.

This clone was counted once. V is TRBV9 and J is TRBJ2-2; 9 positions agree with TRBD2. The CDR3 covers 16 residues. Germline loops: CDR1 SGDLS, CDR2 YYNGEE. With V trimmed by 0 bases and J by 4 bases, 4 bases remained unmatched. CDR3 coding DNA: TGTGCCAGCAGCGTAGGCGGGGGGGGCGGCACCGGGGAGCTGTTTTTT. The encoded protein is CASSVGGGGGTGELFF.